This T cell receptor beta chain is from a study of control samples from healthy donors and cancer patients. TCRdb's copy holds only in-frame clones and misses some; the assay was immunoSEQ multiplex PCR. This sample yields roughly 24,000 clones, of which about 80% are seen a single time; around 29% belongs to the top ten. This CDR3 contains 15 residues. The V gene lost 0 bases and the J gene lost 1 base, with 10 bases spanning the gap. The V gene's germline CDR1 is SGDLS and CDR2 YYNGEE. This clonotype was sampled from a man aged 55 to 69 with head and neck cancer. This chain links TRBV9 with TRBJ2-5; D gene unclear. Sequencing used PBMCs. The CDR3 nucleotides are TGTGCCAGCAGCGTAGACGTAAAGGGCCAAGAGACCCAGTACTTC. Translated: CASSVDVKGQETQYF. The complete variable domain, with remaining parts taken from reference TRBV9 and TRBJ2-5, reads DSGVTQTPKHLITATGQRVTLRCSPRSGDLSVYWYQQSLDQGLQFLIQYYNGEERAKGNILERFSAQQFPDLHSELNLSSLELGDSALYFCASSVDVKGQETQYFGPGTRLLVL.